These T cell receptor beta chains were read from a single sample in a study of cytomegalovirus exposure and HLA in healthy donors. Sequencing was performed with immunoSEQ multiplex PCR; in TCRdb, only in-frame clones are kept and a portion is missing. The sample yields about 120,000 clones, 80% to 85% seen once. The sequencing input was PBMCs. These receptors all stem from a young man in good health and CMV-seronegative. CDR3s include the opening cysteine and the closing phenylalanine or tryptophan. Each record gives: V gene, CDR3 length, J gene, D gene, clone size, CDR3 protein, CDR3 DNA. D genes are given only for firm matches. Size is stated for part of the rows, as once, few or many counts, or as a class when the clone is expanded.

v_gene: TRBV6-1
len: 13
j_gene: TRBJ1-1
d_gene: .
abundance: .
CDR3aa: CASSEQGHTEAFF
CDR3nt: TGTGCCAGCAGTGAACAGGGGCACACTGAAGCTTTCTTT

v_gene: TRBV11-2
len: 15
j_gene: TRBJ2-6
d_gene: .
abundance: .
CDR3aa: CASRKTGTGANVLTF
CDR3nt: TGTGCCAGCAGAAAAACAGGGACTGGGGCCAACGTCCTGACTTTC

v_gene: TRBV9
len: 17
j_gene: TRBJ2-2
d_gene: TRBD2
abundance: .
CDR3aa: CASSVFGGNLNTGELFF
CDR3nt: TGTGCCAGCAGCGTGTTCGGGGGGAACCTGAACACCGGGGAGCTGTTTTTT

v_gene: TRBV7-9
len: 15
j_gene: TRBJ2-1
d_gene: .
abundance: .
CDR3aa: CASSSLGGAYNEQFF
CDR3nt: TGTGCCAGCAGCTCCCTCGGGGGAGCGTACAATGAGCAGTTCTTC

v_gene: TRBV5-6
len: 13
j_gene: TRBJ2-1
d_gene: .
abundance: .
CDR3aa: CASSYTDYNEQFF
CDR3nt: TGTGCCAGCAGCTATACAGATTACAATGAGCAGTTCTTC

v_gene: TRBV7-2
len: 12
j_gene: TRBJ1-1
d_gene: .
abundance: .
CDR3aa: CASSKSPVEAFF
CDR3nt: TGTGCTAGCAGCAAGAGTCCGGTTGAAGCTTTCTTT

v_gene: TRBV5-1
len: 17
j_gene: TRBJ2-2
d_gene: .
abundance: once
CDR3aa: CASSPDLGIFNTGELFF
CDR3nt: TGCGCCAGCAGCCCCGACCTCGGGATTTTTAACACCGGGGAGCTGTTTTTT

v_gene: TRBV29-1
len: 13
j_gene: TRBJ2-5
d_gene: .
abundance: .
CDR3aa: CSVEVGRRETQYF
CDR3nt: TGCAGCGTTGAAGTGGGGAGGCGGGAGACCCAGTACTTC

v_gene: TRBV30
len: 13
j_gene: TRBJ1-2
d_gene: .
abundance: .
CDR3aa: CAWSVKGNYGYTF
CDR3nt: TGTGCCTGGAGTGTAAAGGGGAACTATGGCTACACCTTC

v_gene: TRBV5-1
len: 15
j_gene: TRBJ2-7
d_gene: .
abundance: few
CDR3aa: CASSFGGVGPYEQYF
CDR3nt: TGCGCCAGCAGCTTCGGGGGAGTAGGCCCCTACGAGCAGTACTTC

v_gene: TRBV11-3
len: 11
j_gene: TRBJ2-7
d_gene: .
abundance: .
CDR3aa: CANLSEAEQYF
CDR3nt: TGTGCCAACCTCTCGGAGGCCGAGCAGTACTTC

v_gene: TRBV19
len: 20
j_gene: TRBJ1-5
d_gene: TRBD1
abundance: .
CDR3aa: CATSITFGQGMTTRNQPQHF
CDR3nt: TGTGCCACCTCGATTACTTTTGGACAGGGGATGACAACAAGGAATCAGCCCCAGCATTTT

v_gene: TRBV19
len: 13
j_gene: TRBJ1-6
d_gene: TRBD1
abundance: .
CDR3aa: CASKEGANSPLHF
CDR3nt: TGTGCCAGTAAGGAGGGGGCTAATTCACCCCTCCACTTT

v_gene: TRBV5-8
len: 16
j_gene: TRBJ2-2
d_gene: .
abundance: .
CDR3aa: CASSLRTASTAGELFF
CDR3nt: TGTGCCAGCAGCTTGAGGACAGCCAGCACAGCCGGGGAGCTGTTTTTT

v_gene: TRBV27
len: 14
j_gene: TRBJ1-6
d_gene: TRBD1
abundance: few
CDR3aa: CASSLGQGGSPLHF
CDR3nt: TGTGCCAGCAGTTTGGGACAGGGAGGGTCACCCCTCCACTTT

v_gene: TRBV27
len: 14
j_gene: TRBJ2-2
d_gene: TRBD1
abundance: few
CDR3aa: CASSWTGGHGELFF
CDR3nt: TGTGCCAGCAGCTGGACAGGGGGGCACGGGGAGCTGTTTTTT

v_gene: TRBV7-2
len: 16
j_gene: TRBJ2-7
d_gene: TRBD1
abundance: .
CDR3aa: CASSLTPGQGVHEQYF
CDR3nt: TGTGCCAGCAGCTTGACACCGGGACAGGGGGTACACGAGCAGTACTTC

v_gene: TRBV2
len: 15
j_gene: TRBJ2-3
d_gene: .
abundance: .
CDR3aa: CASSVGQIGTDTQYF
CDR3nt: TGTGCCAGCAGTGTTGGACAGATAGGTACAGATACGCAGTATTTT

v_gene: TRBV7-6
len: 15
j_gene: TRBJ2-7
d_gene: TRBD1
abundance: .
CDR3aa: CASSRGTGFPYEQYF
CDR3nt: TGTGCCAGCAGTCGCGGGACAGGGTTTCCCTACGAGCAGTACTTC

v_gene: TRBV7-2
len: 13
j_gene: TRBJ1-5
d_gene: .
abundance: .
CDR3aa: CASSLDLGQPQHF
CDR3nt: TGTGCCAGCAGCTTAGATCTCGGGCAGCCCCAGCATTTT

v_gene: TRBV30
len: 13
j_gene: TRBJ1-4
d_gene: TRBD1
abundance: few
CDR3aa: CAFGTEKREKLFF
CDR3nt: TGTGCCTTCGGGACAGAGAAGAGGGAAAAACTGTTTTTT

v_gene: TRBV9
len: 15
j_gene: TRBJ2-3
d_gene: TRBD1
abundance: .
CDR3aa: CASSGQTGGSDTQYF
CDR3nt: TGTGCCAGCAGCGGCCAGACAGGGGGCTCAGATACGCAGTATTTT

v_gene: TRBV19
len: 14
j_gene: TRBJ1-1
d_gene: .
abundance: .
CDR3aa: CASCRAMWNTEAFF
CDR3nt: TGTGCCAGTTGCAGGGCCATGTGGAACACTGAAGCTTTCTTT

v_gene: TRBV6-5
len: 16
j_gene: TRBJ1-2
d_gene: TRBD1
abundance: .
CDR3aa: CASSLNRGGLGYGYTF
CDR3nt: TGTGCCAGCAGTTTAAACAGGGGCGGTCTGGGCTATGGCTACACCTTC

v_gene: TRBV29-1
len: 14
j_gene: TRBJ2-5
d_gene: .
abundance: .
CDR3aa: CSVVQGITQETQYF
CDR3nt: TGCAGCGTGGTTCAGGGAATTACCCAAGAGACCCAGTACTTC

v_gene: TRBV9
len: 14
j_gene: TRBJ1-4
d_gene: .
abundance: few
CDR3aa: CASSVGVGGEKLFF
CDR3nt: TGTGCCAGCAGCGTAGGGGTGGGGGGGGAAAAACTGTTTTTT

v_gene: TRBV4-1
len: 14
j_gene: TRBJ1-2
d_gene: TRBD1
abundance: .
CDR3aa: CASSTRQGPYGYTF
CDR3nt: TGCGCCAGCAGCACTCGACAGGGGCCCTATGGCTACACCTTC

v_gene: TRBV19
len: 13
j_gene: TRBJ2-6
d_gene: .
abundance: .
CDR3aa: CASSVSGANGLTF
CDR3nt: TGTGCCAGTAGCGTCTCTGGGGCCAACGGCCTGACTTTC

v_gene: TRBV27
len: 15
j_gene: TRBJ2-1
d_gene: .
abundance: .
CDR3aa: CASSFLYGTDNEQFF
CDR3nt: TGTGCCAGCAGTTTCCTCTATGGTACGGACAATGAGCAGTTCTTC

v_gene: TRBV5-1
len: 14
j_gene: TRBJ1-4
d_gene: .
abundance: .
CDR3aa: CASHRGFPNEKLFF
CDR3nt: TGCGCCAGCCACCGAGGGTTTCCTAATGAAAAACTGTTTTTT

v_gene: TRBV5-1
len: 17
j_gene: TRBJ2-5
d_gene: .
abundance: .
CDR3aa: CASSSPRAPSPQETQYF
CDR3nt: TGCGCCAGCAGCTCACCCCGGGCCCCTAGCCCCCAAGAGACCCAGTACTTC

v_gene: TRBV28
len: 16
j_gene: TRBJ1-5
d_gene: .
abundance: .
CDR3aa: CASSSRTAFSNQPQHF
CDR3nt: TGTGCCAGCAGTTCCAGGACAGCCTTCTCCAATCAGCCCCAGCATTTT

v_gene: TRBV28
len: 15
j_gene: TRBJ2-7
d_gene: TRBD1
abundance: .
CDR3aa: CASSVGTGGGYEQYF
CDR3nt: TGTGCCAGCAGTGTCGGGACAGGGGGGGGCTACGAGCAGTACTTC

v_gene: TRBV27
len: 13
j_gene: TRBJ1-1
d_gene: .
abundance: once
CDR3aa: CASSSTGYTEAFF
CDR3nt: TGTGCCAGCAGTTCAACGGGGTACACTGAAGCTTTCTTT

v_gene: TRBV10-1
len: 17
j_gene: TRBJ2-3
d_gene: TRBD2
abundance: .
CDR3aa: CASSLLAGKRSTDTQYF
CDR3nt: TGCGCCAGCAGTTTACTAGCGGGGAAACGTAGCACAGATACGCAGTATTTT

v_gene: TRBV6-1
len: 14
j_gene: TRBJ2-3
d_gene: TRBD1
abundance: .
CDR3aa: CATGARGQTDTQYF
CDR3nt: TGTGCCACCGGAGCTCGGGGACAGACAGATACGCAGTATTTT

v_gene: TRBV2
len: 13
j_gene: TRBJ2-7
d_gene: TRBD1
abundance: .
CDR3aa: CASSVDRAGEQYF
CDR3nt: TGTGCCAGCAGTGTGGACAGGGCTGGCGAGCAGTACTTC

v_gene: TRBV28
len: 16
j_gene: TRBJ2-3
d_gene: .
abundance: .
CDR3aa: CASSLSQAAAKDTQYF
CDR3nt: TGTGCCAGCAGTTTAAGTCAGGCTGCCGCTAAAGATACGCAGTATTTT

v_gene: TRBV2
len: 16
j_gene: TRBJ2-1
d_gene: TRBD2
abundance: .
CDR3aa: CASSETSGGLYNEQFF
CDR3nt: TGTGCCAGCAGTGAGACTAGCGGGGGGCTTTACAATGAGCAGTTCTTC

v_gene: TRBV30
len: 14
j_gene: TRBJ2-6
d_gene: .
abundance: .
CDR3aa: CAWSVLSGANGLTF
CDR3nt: TGTGCCTGGAGTGTACTGTCTGGGGCCAACGGCCTGACTTTC

v_gene: TRBV9
len: 15
j_gene: TRBJ2-5
d_gene: .
abundance: .
CDR3aa: CASSVGGREGKTQYF
CDR3nt: TGTGCCAGCAGCGTAGGAGGCAGGGAAGGGAAGACCCAGTACTTC

v_gene: TRBV29-1
len: 17
j_gene: TRBJ1-2
d_gene: TRBD1
abundance: .
CDR3aa: CSVEDRQGKKGYYGYTF
CDR3nt: TGCAGCGTTGAAGACCGACAGGGAAAGAAGGGGTACTATGGCTACACCTTC